These 18 T cell receptor beta chains share one sample of origin, sequenced in a study of blood T cell repertoires in COVID-19 (dated by TCRdb to the early 2020s). Preparation of the library involved the immunoSEQ multiplex PCR assay. The clones in this table, taken by TCRdb from immuneACCESS, are in-frame only. Not every clone is retained; where verified, under half of the shortfall comes from an unresolved V gene, and the cause of the rest is unknown. The sample yields about 290,000 clones; roughly 89% were counted once. The ten top clones hold roughly 10% of the sample. The sequenced sample consisted of peripheral blood. These receptors all come from a woman in her 30s with COVID-19, enrolled during active disease.

This clone was seen a single time. The J gene is TRBJ2-2, the V gene TRBV29-1, with TRBD2 matching over 7 bases. The CDR3 has 14 residues. J lost 4 bases, V lost 6 bases, and 8 bases had no gene match. The germline gives CDR1 SQVTM, CDR2 ANQGSEA. Written as DNA, the CDR3 is TGCAGCGTCTCCGCGGGACTACTCACCGGGGAGCTGTTTTTT. Translating gives CSVSAGLLTGELFF.

The J gene is TRBJ2-2, the V gene TRBV9; 7 bases align to TRBD1. This CDR3 region has 19 residues. Germline loops: CDR1 SGDLS, CDR2 YYNGEE. V lost 0 bases, J lost 0 bases, and 11 bases stayed unmatched. In DNA, the CDR3 is TGTGCCAGCAGCGTAGACAGGGGCCCGTCTTTCTCGAACACCGGGGAGCTGTTTTTT. Its protein is CASSVDRGPSFSNTGELFF.

This chain links TRBV10-2 with TRBJ1-5; tentative D call: TRBD1 (5 bases). This CDR3 spans 17 amino acids. V lost 4 bases, J lost 0 bases, and 16 bases lay in between. Germline assignment: CDR1 WSHSY and CDR2 SAAADI. The CDR3 reads CASSANPDSYSNQPQHF. The DNA of the CDR3 is TGCGCCAGCAGTGCCAACCCCGACAGTTATAGCAATCAGCCCCAGCATTTT.

This chain uses TRBV11-2 with TRBJ2-6; the D is unclear. Trimming took 4 bases from V and 2 from J, leaving 9 bases between them. The CDR3 totals 15 residues. Germline V gene sequence: CDR1 SGHAT, CDR2 FQNNGV. CDR3 region: CASSSVVPGANVLTF. DNA for the CDR3: TGTGCCAGCAGCTCAGTGGTGCCTGGGGCCAACGTCCTGACTTTC.

The genes are TRBV28 and TRBJ1-2, with D unclear. The CDR3 is 12 residues long. Germline CDR1 is MDHEN and CDR2 is SYDVKM. V was shortened by 4 bases and J by 8 bases, with 11 bases between the two germline ends. The CDR3, as DNA: TGTGCCAGCAGTTACCGACCCGGGGGCTACACCTTC. Amino acids: CASSYRPGGYTF.

The chain uses TRBV29-1 and TRBJ2-1; D perhaps matches TRBD1 (5 bases). This CDR3 contains 12 residues. Trimming stripped 6 bases from V and 6 bases from J, with 12 bases between. Germline CDR1 is SQVTM and CDR2 is ANQGSEA. The CDR3 region is CSVVWGGNEQFF. CDR3 DNA: TGCAGCGTGGTTTGGGGCGGCAATGAGCAGTTCTTC.

J is TRBJ2-6 and V is TRBV5-4; possible D gene TRBD2, 6 bases. The CDR3 loop spans 16 amino acids. Germline V gene sequence: CDR1 SGHNT, CDR2 YYREEE (reference sequence). Trimming cost V 4 bases and J 3 bases, with 14 bases left between them. The chain's CDR3 is CASSPNGGGGANVLTF. The CDR3 DNA follows: TGTGCCAGCAGCCCGAACGGGGGAGGTGGGGCCAACGTCCTGACTTTC.

The chain combines TRBV7-9 with TRBJ1-2; TRBD1 agrees at 12 bases. J lost 6 bases, V lost 5 bases, and 7 bases had no gene match. Germline V lookup: CDR1 SEHNR, CDR2 FQNEAQ (reference sequence). The CDR3 is made up of 15 amino acids. This CDR3 is CASSIPGQGANGYTF. The CDR3 DNA is TGTGCCAGCAGCATACCGGGACAGGGGGCAAATGGCTACACCTTC.

This chain uses TRBV11-2 with TRBJ1-5, with 7 bases aligning to TRBD1. V lost 6 bases and J lost 5; bases outside the gene matches: 13. The CDR3 is 16 residues long. Germline values: CDR1 SGHAT, CDR2 FQNNGV. CDR3 nucleotide sequence: TGTGCCAGCAGTTTCCCCCCGGGACAGAGGTATCAGCCCCAGCATTTT. This encodes CASSFPPGQRYQPQHF.

In the case of this clone: In the same sample, other DNA sequences code for this CDR3. V gene TRBV4-1 combines with J gene TRBJ2-7; TRBD2 is a possible D gene (5 bases). CDR3 size: 13 residues. The V end lost 1 base, the J end lost 3 bases, and 7 bases lay between the germline ends. Germline lookup yields CDR1 MGHRA and CDR2 YSYEKL. The CDR3 is CASSQVRGYEQYF. The CDR3 DNA follows: TGCGCCAGCAGCCAAGTCCGGGGCTACGAGCAGTACTTC.

This chain connects TRBV7-6 to TRBJ2-7; the match to TRBD2 covers 7 bases. V shed 5 bases and J 0 bases; nucleotides not matched to a gene: 16. The CDR3 length is 18 residues. The V gene's germline CDR1 is SGHVS and CDR2 FNYEAQ. Here the CDR3 DNA reads TGTGCCAGCAGCAGCCTCCGGGGGGTAACGGAGAGCTCCTACGAGCAGTACTTC. Residues: CASSSLRGVTESSYEQYF.

The rearrangement uses TRBV30 and TRBJ1-6; 9 nucleotides line up with TRBD1. CDR1 is GTSNPN and CDR2 is SVGIG in the germline V gene (reference sequence). The V and J ends lost 4 bases and 6 bases, in that order; junction bases with no gene match: 10. The CDR3 runs 16 residues. In nucleotides, the CDR3 is TGTGCCTGGAATCTCGGGTGGACAGGGGTTAATTCACCCCTCCACTTT. Translated, it gives CAWNLGWTGVNSPLHF.

V and J are TRBV7-2 and TRBJ2-5; 7 bases are a match to TRBD2. The germline gives CDR1 SGHTA, CDR2 FQGNSA. The CDR3 has 14 residues. V shed 5 bases and J 5 bases; nucleotides not matched to a gene: 8. DNA for the CDR3: TGTGCCAGCAGCGGGCGGGGGTCCTTGGAGACCCAGTACTTC. Amino acid sequence: CASSGRGSLETQYF.

The chain employs TRBV19 and TRBJ2-7, with 9 bases aligning to TRBD1. The germline V gene has CDR1 LNHDA and CDR2 SQIVND (reference sequence). This CDR3 contains 14 residues. V dropped 4 bases and J dropped 2; count of bases not matched to a gene: 3. CDR3 in DNA: TGTGCCAGTAGTACTACAGGGGGCCCCTACGAGCAGTACTTC. Its protein is CASSTTGGPYEQYF.

Turning to this clone: The identical CDR3 is also encoded by other nucleotide sequences in the sample. The V call is TRBV18, the J call TRBJ1-1; D remains unclear. The V end lost 3 bases, the J end lost 4 bases, and 9 bases lay between the germline ends. From germline, CDR1 is KGHSH and CDR2 LQKENI. The CDR3 totals 13 residues. The CDR3 sequence: CASSPLGGTEAFF. The CDR3 region has the DNA TGTGCCAGCTCACCCCTAGGAGGCACTGAAGCTTTCTTT.

The chain links TRBV4-1 to TRBJ1-5; tentatively, D is TRBD1 (5 bases). This CDR3 contains 13 residues. In germline, CDR1 is MGHRA, CDR2 YSYEKL. V was pared by 1 base and J by 11 bases, with 12 bases between. For the CDR3, the DNA is TGCGCCAGCAGCCAAGTTCCCAGGGTGACCCAGCATTTT. This translates into CASSQVPRVTQHF.

The chain is built from TRBV2 and TRBJ2-5, with D hard to call. V lost 7 bases and J lost 5, with 11 bases in between. CDR1 SNHLY and CDR2 FYNNEI come from the germline V gene. The CDR3 loop spans 12 amino acids. The CDR3 loop is CASTADFETQYF. CDR3 sequence (DNA): TGTGCCAGCACTGCGGATTTTGAGACCCAGTACTTC.

The chain joins TRBV5-6 to TRBJ1-2, with D tentatively TRBD1 (6 bases). Looked up from germline, CDR1 is SGHDT and CDR2 is YYEEEE. This CDR3 is built from 16 residues. V shed 4 bases and J shed 0 bases, with 16 bases lying between them. The chain's CDR3 is CASSPATGPANYGYTF. The DNA for the CDR3 is TGTGCCAGCAGCCCCGCAACAGGGCCAGCTAACTATGGCTACACCTTC. The full variable domain, with the rest looked up from reference TRBV5-6 and TRBJ1-2, is DAGVTQSPTHLIKTRGQQVTLRCSPKSGHDTVSWYQQALGQGPQFIFQYYEEEERQRGNFPDRFSGHQFPNYSSELNVNALLLGDSALYLCASSPATGPANYGYTFGSGTRLTVV.